These T cell receptor beta chains were read from a single sample in a study of OX40 agonist ivuxolimab in advanced cancers. This table comes from immunoSEQ multiplex PCR, and its TCRdb copy is limited to in-frame clones, with some not included. The data show 69,000 or so clones, roughly four fifths seen once. Specimen: CD4+ or CD8+ T cells sorted from blood, collected in a trial of the OX40 agonist ivuxolimab. The receptor source for this set is an adult with an advanced solid tumor such as melanoma, head and neck, liver or kidney cancer. Each CDR3 is given with its conserved first and last residue. The D gene is left open where the match is weak. Expanded clones get a size class; other rows say once, few or many, or leave the size out.

TGCGCCAGCAGCTTGGCCCCAGGGAATGGCTACACCTTC	CASSLAPGNGYTF	TRBV5-1	TRBJ1-2	.	.
TGTGCCAGCAGCTCCTATAAAGGGGAGCTGTTTTTT	CASSSYKGELFF	TRBV5-6	TRBJ2-2	.	.
TGTGCCAGCAAAATGTATGAGTTCCTGAACACTGAAGCTTTCTTT	CASKMYEFLNTEAFF	TRBV6-5	TRBJ1-1	.	.
TGTGCCAGCAGCAAGGGGAACGCAGATACGCAGTATTTT	CASSKGNADTQYF	TRBV5-6	TRBJ2-3	.	.
TGCGCCAGCAGTCCGACCCCAGTGAACTCTGGAAACACCATATATTTT	CASSPTPVNSGNTIYF	TRBV5-1	TRBJ1-3	.	.
TGTGCAAGTCGCTTAGCCCGGAGGGGGACAGATACGCAGTATTTT	CASRLARRGTDTQYF	TRBV12-2	TRBJ2-3	.	.
TGTGCCAGCAGCTTTACTCCTTCCCCCGGGGAGCTGTTTTTT	CASSFTPSPGELFF	TRBV7-2	TRBJ2-2	.	.
TGTGCCAGCAGCCCCGGGCCGGGGCGACAATCGAACACCGGGGAGCTGTTTTTT	CASSPGPGRQSNTGELFF	TRBV11-3	TRBJ2-2	.	.
TGTGCCAGCAGTTCTACGTCAAACATCAATCCCCCCCTCCACTTT	CASSSTSNINPPLHF	TRBV28	TRBJ1-6	once	.
TGCAGCGTTGTAATTGGACAGACGGGCTATGGCTACACCTTC	CSVVIGQTGYGYTF	TRBV29-1	TRBJ1-2	once	.
TGTGCCAGCAGTATAAGTGGACAGGGTGGCGGGGAGCTGTTTTTT	CASSISGQGGGELFF	TRBV6-5	TRBJ2-2	.	TRBD1
TGCGCCAGCAGCTTAGACGGCAGATTGTACAATGAGCAGTTCTTC	CASSLDGRLYNEQFF	TRBV5-1	TRBJ2-1	.	.
TGTGCCAGCAGAAGGGGCCACCAAGAGACCCAGTACTTC	CASRRGHQETQYF	TRBV14	TRBJ2-5	.	.
TGTGCCAGCTCACCCAGGACAGGGAGCTCCTACGAGCAGTACTTC	CASSPRTGSSYEQYF	TRBV18	TRBJ2-7	.	TRBD1
TGTGCCAGCAGCGATCCGGGACGGAACTACGAGCAGTACTTC	CASSDPGRNYEQYF	TRBV6-1	TRBJ2-7	.	.
TGTGCCAGCAGTTACTCTGGAGGCGAGACCCAGTACTTC	CASSYSGGETQYF	TRBV6-6	TRBJ2-5	.	.
TGCGCCAGCAGCTGGGGACAGGGGGATGGCTACACCTTC	CASSWGQGDGYTF	TRBV5-1	TRBJ1-2	.	TRBD1
TGTGCCAGTAGTATAAGAACGGAATACTCCTACAATGAGCAGTTCTTC	CASSIRTEYSYNEQFF	TRBV19	TRBJ2-1	.	.
TGTGCCAGCAGCTTAGCCGGGGGCCTTTCCTACGAGCAGTACTTC	CASSLAGGLSYEQYF	TRBV7-2	TRBJ2-7	.	.
TGTGCCAGCAGCGTTGGGACTAGCGCCAACACCGGGGAGCTGTTTTTT	CASSVGTSANTGELFF	TRBV9	TRBJ2-2	.	TRBD2
TGTGCCAGCAGTTTAGGAGGGAGTTCCTACGAGCAGTACTTC	CASSLGGSSYEQYF	TRBV28	TRBJ2-7	.	.
TGTGCCAGCTCACGTTCTTGGACAGGGGGGGAGACCCAGTACTTC	CASSRSWTGGETQYF	TRBV18	TRBJ2-5	few	TRBD1
TGTGCCAGCAGCTTAGGTGGGGGCTCCGACACGCAGTATTTT	CASSLGGGSDTQYF	TRBV7-6	TRBJ2-3	.	.
TGTGCCAGCAGCCTAGGTTGGTCTGGGGCCAACGTCCTGACTTTC	CASSLGWSGANVLTF	TRBV7-9	TRBJ2-6	.	.
TGTGCCAGCAGCTTAGGGGACTATCCATTTGGGGAGACCCAGTACTTC	CASSLGDYPFGETQYF	TRBV7-2	TRBJ2-5	.	TRBD2
TGCGCCAGCAACCCCGCACAGGGGGAGCTCTCCTACGAGCAGTACTTC	CASNPAQGELSYEQYF	TRBV10-2	TRBJ2-7	.	TRBD1
TGTGCCAGCTCCGGACAGGGGTATGGCTACACCTTC	CASSGQGYGYTF	TRBV2	TRBJ1-2	.	TRBD1
TGCAGCGTTGCCCCGGGGCCGGGGTGGTACGAGCAGTACTTC	CSVAPGPGWYEQYF	TRBV29-1	TRBJ2-7	.	.
TGTGCCAGTAGTATATCCAGTCAAGAGACCCAGTACTTC	CASSISSQETQYF	TRBV19	TRBJ2-5	.	.
TGTGCCAGCAGCGGCGGGACAGGGGGGCAAGAGACCCAGTACTTC	CASSGGTGGQETQYF	TRBV7-7	TRBJ2-5	.	TRBD1
TGTGCCAGCTCACCACAATACACGACCTACGAGCAGTACTTC	CASSPQYTTYEQYF	TRBV18	TRBJ2-7	.	.
TGTGCCAGCAGCTTAGCGCATTTCAGGGAGCTGTTTTTT	CASSLAHFRELFF	TRBV7-8	TRBJ2-2	.	.
TGTGCCAGCAGCTTAAGGGGGACTCCCACAGATACGCAGTATTTT	CASSLRGTPTDTQYF	TRBV5-5	TRBJ2-3	.	.
TGTGCCAGCAGCCTTGTCAGAGGAGAAAAACTGTTTTTT	CASSLVRGEKLFF	TRBV27	TRBJ1-4	once	.
TGCGCCAGCAGCTCGGGACAGGGGTCGAGTTACGAGCAGTACTTC	CASSSGQGSSYEQYF	TRBV5-1	TRBJ2-7	.	TRBD1
TGTGCCAGCAGCTCCCGCCCCACAGATACGCAGTATTTT	CASSSRPTDTQYF	TRBV7-6	TRBJ2-3	.	.
TGTGCCAGCAGTTTAGTTGGCTCCTACAATGAGCAGTTCTTC	CASSLVGSYNEQFF	TRBV28	TRBJ2-1	.	.
TGTGCCAGCAGCCGGCAGACTAGCGGGGGGGCGAAGCAGTTCTTC	CASSRQTSGGAKQFF	TRBV4-2	TRBJ2-1	.	TRBD2
TGTGCCAGCAGCCCGGGGGCCTTACCCACGAGGGAGACCCAGTACTTC	CASSPGALPTRETQYF	TRBV9	TRBJ2-5	.	.
TGCGCCAGCAGCCAAGCCAGGAACACTGAAGCTTTCTTT	CASSQARNTEAFF	TRBV4-1	TRBJ1-1	few	.
TGTGCCAGCCAAAGACCCTATCAGGGGTTGAACACTGAAGCTTTCTTT	CASQRPYQGLNTEAFF	TRBV7-9	TRBJ1-1	.	.
TGTGCCAGCGGGCGGGTGGGAGTCAACACTGAAGCTTTCTTT	CASGRVGVNTEAFF	TRBV19	TRBJ1-1	.	.
TGTGCCAGTAGTGCCCAGGGGATGTACGGGGTCGGAGGGGTTAACTATGGCTACACCTTC	CASSAQGMYGVGGVNYGYTF	TRBV19	TRBJ1-2	.	.
TGTGCCAGCAAACCTTATAGCGGGGGCGATTACGAGCAGTACTTC	CASKPYSGGDYEQYF	TRBV2	TRBJ2-7	.	TRBD2